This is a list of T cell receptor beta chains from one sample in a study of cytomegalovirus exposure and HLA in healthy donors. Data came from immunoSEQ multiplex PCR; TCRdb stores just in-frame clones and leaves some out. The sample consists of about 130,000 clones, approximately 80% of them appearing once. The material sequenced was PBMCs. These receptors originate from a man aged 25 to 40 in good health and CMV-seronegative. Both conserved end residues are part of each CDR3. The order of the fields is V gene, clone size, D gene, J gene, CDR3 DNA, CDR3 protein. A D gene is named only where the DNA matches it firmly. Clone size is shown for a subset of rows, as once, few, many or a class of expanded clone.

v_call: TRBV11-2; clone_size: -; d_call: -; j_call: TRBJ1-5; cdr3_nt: TGTGCCAGCAGCCCGAAGGGGGGGCGCGATCAGCCCCAGCATTTT; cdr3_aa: CASSPKGGRDQPQHF
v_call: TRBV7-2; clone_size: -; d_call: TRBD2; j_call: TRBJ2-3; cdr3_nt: TGTGCCAGCCGCTTACCGGGACTAAACACAGATACGCAGTATTTT; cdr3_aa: CASRLPGLNTDTQYF
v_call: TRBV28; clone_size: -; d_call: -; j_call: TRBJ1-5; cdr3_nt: TGTGCCAGCAGTTTACTGACAGATCAGCAGCCCCAGCATTTT; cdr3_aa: CASSLLTDQQPQHF
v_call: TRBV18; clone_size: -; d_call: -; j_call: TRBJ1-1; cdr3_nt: TGTGCCAGCTCACCACCGAACGGGGAGAACACTGAAGCTTTCTTT; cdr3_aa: CASSPPNGENTEAFF
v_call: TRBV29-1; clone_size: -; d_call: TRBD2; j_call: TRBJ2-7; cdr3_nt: TGCAGCGTGGTCCTAGCGGGAGGGCTCTACGAGCAGTACTTC; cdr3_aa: CSVVLAGGLYEQYF
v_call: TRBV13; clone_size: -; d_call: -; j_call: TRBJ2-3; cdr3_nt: TGTGCCAGCAGCTCCGGGAGAACAGATACGCAGTATTTT; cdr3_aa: CASSSGRTDTQYF
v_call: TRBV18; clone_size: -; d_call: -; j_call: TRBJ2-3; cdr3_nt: TGTGCCAGCTCACCACCGCTAGCGGAGGGGGCAGATACGCAGTATTTT; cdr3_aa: CASSPPLAEGADTQYF
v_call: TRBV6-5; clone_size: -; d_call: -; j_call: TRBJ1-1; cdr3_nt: TGTGCCAGCAGTTTGGTGGGGGCAAACACTGAAGCTTTCTTT; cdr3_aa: CASSLVGANTEAFF
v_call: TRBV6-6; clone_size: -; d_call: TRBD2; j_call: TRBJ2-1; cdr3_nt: TGTGCCAGCAGTTATAGCGGGAGGGCCCCAAATGAGCAGTTCTTC; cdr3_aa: CASSYSGRAPNEQFF
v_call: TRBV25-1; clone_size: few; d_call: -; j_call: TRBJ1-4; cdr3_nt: TGTGCCAGCAGTGGTGGGGGCCTTAATGAAAAACTGTTTTTT; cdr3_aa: CASSGGGLNEKLFF
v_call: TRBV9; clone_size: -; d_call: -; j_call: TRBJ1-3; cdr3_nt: TGTGCCAGCAGCGTATTGGGGGGTGGCGGAAACACCATATATTTT; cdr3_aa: CASSVLGGGGNTIYF
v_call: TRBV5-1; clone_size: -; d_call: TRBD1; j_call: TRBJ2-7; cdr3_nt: TGCGCCAGCAGCCTCAGGGGGCACAGCGACGAGCAGTACTTC; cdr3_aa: CASSLRGHSDEQYF
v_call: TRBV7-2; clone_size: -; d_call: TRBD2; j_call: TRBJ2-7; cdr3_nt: TGTGCCAGCAGCGGGACAACTAGCGGGCGGACCTACGAGCAGTACTTC; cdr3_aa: CASSGTTSGRTYEQYF
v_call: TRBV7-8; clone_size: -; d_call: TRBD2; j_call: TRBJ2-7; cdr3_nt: TGTGCCAGCAGCCTCAGGGCGGGGGGGAGCGACGAGCAGTACTTC; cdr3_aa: CASSLRAGGSDEQYF
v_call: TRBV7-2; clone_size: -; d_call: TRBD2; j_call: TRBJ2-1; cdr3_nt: TGTGCCAGCAGCCCTCGGGGTCTAGCGGGAGGGGGTGAGCAGTTCTTC; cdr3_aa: CASSPRGLAGGGEQFF
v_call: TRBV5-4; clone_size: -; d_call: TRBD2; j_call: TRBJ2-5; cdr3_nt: TGTGCCAGCAGCTTCGGGCTAGCGGGAGAAGGTCGCGGAAAGACCCAGTACTTC; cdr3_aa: CASSFGLAGEGRGKTQYF
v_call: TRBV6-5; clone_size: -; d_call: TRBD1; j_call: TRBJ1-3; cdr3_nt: TGTGCCAGCCGACAGGGACTTGGAAGGAACACCATATATTTT; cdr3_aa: CASRQGLGRNTIYF
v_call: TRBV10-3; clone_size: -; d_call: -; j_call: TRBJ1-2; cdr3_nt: TGTGCCATCGGGGGGAACTATGGCTACACCTTC; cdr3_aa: CAIGGNYGYTF
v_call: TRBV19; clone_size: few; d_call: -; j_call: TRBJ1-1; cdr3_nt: TGTGCCAGTAGTACCCGCGGGGGGATGAACACTGAAGCTTTCTTT; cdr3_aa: CASSTRGGMNTEAFF
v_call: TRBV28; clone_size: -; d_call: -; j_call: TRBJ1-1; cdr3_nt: TGTGCCAGCAGTTTCAGGGCCACTGAAGCTTTCTTT; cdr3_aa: CASSFRATEAFF
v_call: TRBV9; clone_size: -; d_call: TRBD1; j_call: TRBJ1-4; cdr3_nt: TGTGCCAGCAGCCAGGGGACAGGCCCCGAAAAACTGTTTTTT; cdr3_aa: CASSQGTGPEKLFF
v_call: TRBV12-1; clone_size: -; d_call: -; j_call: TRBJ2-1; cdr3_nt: TGTGCCAGCAGCCTCGGGACTTCCCCCTACAATGAGCAGTTCTTC; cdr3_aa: CASSLGTSPYNEQFF
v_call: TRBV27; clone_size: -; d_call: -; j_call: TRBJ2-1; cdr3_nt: TGTGCCAGCAGTTTTATGCGGTACAATGAGCAGTTCTTC; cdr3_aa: CASSFMRYNEQFF
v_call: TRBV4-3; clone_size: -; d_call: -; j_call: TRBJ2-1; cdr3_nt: TGCGCCAGCAGCCGCGGGACTCTTGACAATGAGCAGTTCTTC; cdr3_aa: CASSRGTLDNEQFF
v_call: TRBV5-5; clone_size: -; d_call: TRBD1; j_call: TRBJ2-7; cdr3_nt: TGTGCCAGCAGCCCCGACAGGGGGGGCTCCTACGAGCAGTACTTC; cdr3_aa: CASSPDRGGSYEQYF
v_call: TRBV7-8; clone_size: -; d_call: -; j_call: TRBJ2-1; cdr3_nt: TGTGCCAGCAAATTGTCAGGGTCAAATGAGCAGTTCTTC; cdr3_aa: CASKLSGSNEQFF
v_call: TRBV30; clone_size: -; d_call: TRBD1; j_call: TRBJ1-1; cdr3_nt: TGTGCCTGGAGGCCCCTCGACAGGGATCACACTGAAGCTTTCTTT; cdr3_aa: CAWRPLDRDHTEAFF
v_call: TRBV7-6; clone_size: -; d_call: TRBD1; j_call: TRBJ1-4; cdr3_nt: TGTGCCAGCAGCATCGGGACAGGGAATGAAAAACTGTTTTTT; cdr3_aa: CASSIGTGNEKLFF
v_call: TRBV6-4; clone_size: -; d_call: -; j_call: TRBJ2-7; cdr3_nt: TGTGCCAGCAGTGACTCGAAGTCTAGGTCCCCCTACGAGCAGTACTTC; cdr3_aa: CASSDSKSRSPYEQYF
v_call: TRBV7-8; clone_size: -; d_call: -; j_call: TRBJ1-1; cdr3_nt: TGTGCCAGCAGCTTAGCCGGTCAGGGGAACACTGAAGCTTTCTTT; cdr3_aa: CASSLAGQGNTEAFF
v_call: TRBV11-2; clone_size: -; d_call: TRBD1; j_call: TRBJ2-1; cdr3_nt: TGTGCCAGCAGCTTAATCCGGGACAGGGATTACAATGAGCAGTTCTTC; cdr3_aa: CASSLIRDRDYNEQFF
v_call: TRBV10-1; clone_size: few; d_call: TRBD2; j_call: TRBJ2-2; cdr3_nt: TGCGCCGCGGGAGGGTCACCCACCGGGGAGCTGTTTTTT; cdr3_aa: CAAGGSPTGELFF
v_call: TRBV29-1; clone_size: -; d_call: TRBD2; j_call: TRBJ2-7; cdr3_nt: TGCAGCGTTGGGACTAGCGCCGAGCAGTACTTC; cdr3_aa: CSVGTSAEQYF
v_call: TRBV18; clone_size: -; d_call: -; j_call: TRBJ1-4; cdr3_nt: TGTGCCAGCTCACGCGCGACTAATGAAAAACTGTTTTTT; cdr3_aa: CASSRATNEKLFF
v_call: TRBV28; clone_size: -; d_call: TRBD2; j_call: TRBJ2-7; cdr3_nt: TGTGCCAGCAGCTCACCCGGGACTAGCTCCTACGAGCAGTACTTC; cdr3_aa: CASSSPGTSSYEQYF
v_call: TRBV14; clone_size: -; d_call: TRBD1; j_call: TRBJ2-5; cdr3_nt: TGTGCCAGCAGCCGGGACAGACGGGAATCGGCCCAGTACTTC; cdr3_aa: CASSRDRRESAQYF
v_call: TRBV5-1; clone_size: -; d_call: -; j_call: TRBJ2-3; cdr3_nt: TGCGCCAGCAGCTTGGTAGCAGGGGCTAGCACAGATACGCAGTATTTT; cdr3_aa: CASSLVAGASTDTQYF
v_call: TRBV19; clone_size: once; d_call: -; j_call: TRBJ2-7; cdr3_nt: TGTGCCAGTACCTCGAGAGAGGAATATCCCTACGAGCAGTACTTC; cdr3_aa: CASTSREEYPYEQYF
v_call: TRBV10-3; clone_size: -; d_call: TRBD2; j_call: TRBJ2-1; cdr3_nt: TGTGCCACCGAGCGGGGAGGCAATGAGCAGTTCTTC; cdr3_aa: CATERGGNEQFF
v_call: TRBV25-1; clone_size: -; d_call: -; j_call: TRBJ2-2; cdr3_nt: TGTGCCAGCAGTGAATTGACAGGGGAGCTGTTTTTT; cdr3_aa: CASSELTGELFF
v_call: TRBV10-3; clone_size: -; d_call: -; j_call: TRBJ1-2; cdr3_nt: TGTGCCATCAGCCGACAGACTAACTATGGCTACACCTTC; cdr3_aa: CAISRQTNYGYTF
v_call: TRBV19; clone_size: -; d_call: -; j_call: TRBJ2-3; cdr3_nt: TGTGCCAGTAGTCCAACCGGGGGCACAGATACGCAGTATTTT; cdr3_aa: CASSPTGGTDTQYF
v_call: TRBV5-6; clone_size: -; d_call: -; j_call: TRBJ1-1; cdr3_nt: TGTGCCAGCAGCTTCGCTGGGGCCACTGAAGCTTTCTTT; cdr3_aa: CASSFAGATEAFF
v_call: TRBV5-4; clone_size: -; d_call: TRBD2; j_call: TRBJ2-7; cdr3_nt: TGTGCCAGCAGAAATAGCGGGAGTTCCTACGAGCAGTACTTC; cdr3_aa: CASRNSGSSYEQYF
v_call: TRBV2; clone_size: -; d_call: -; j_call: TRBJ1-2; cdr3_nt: TGTGCCAGCAGTGAAGAGCGAACTAACTATGGCTACACCTTC; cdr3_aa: CASSEERTNYGYTF
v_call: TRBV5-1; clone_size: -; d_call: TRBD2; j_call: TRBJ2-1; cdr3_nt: TGCGCCAGCAGCTTACACCCCGGACTAGCGGGCCCCTACAATGAGCAGTTCTTC; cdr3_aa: CASSLHPGLAGPYNEQFF
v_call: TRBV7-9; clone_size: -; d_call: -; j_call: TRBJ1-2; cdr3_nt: TGTGCCAGCAGTTCTCTGGACAGTCCACTAAGTGCGTACACCTTC; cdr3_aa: CASSSLDSPLSAYTF
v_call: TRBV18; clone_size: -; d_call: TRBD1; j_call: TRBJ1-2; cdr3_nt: TGTGCCAGCTCACCACCGGGGACAGGGAATGGCTACACCTTC; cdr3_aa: CASSPPGTGNGYTF
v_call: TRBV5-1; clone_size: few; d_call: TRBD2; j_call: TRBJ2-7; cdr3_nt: TGCGCCAGCAGCTTGGAACTAGCGGGAGTCTACGAGCAGTACTTC; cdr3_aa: CASSLELAGVYEQYF